The T cell receptor beta chain under discussion was sequenced for a study of cytomegalovirus exposure and HLA in healthy donors. The CDR3 extends over 13 amino acids. V gave up 2 bases and J gave up 8 bases, with 12 bases separating them. The germline gives CDR1 MRHNA, CDR2 SNTAGT. This clone was counted a single time. This table comes from immunoSEQ multiplex PCR, and its TCRdb copy is limited to in-frame clones, with some not included. This table holds roughly 63,000 clones, 80% to 90% found once. Sample: PBMCs. This receptor was identified in a woman younger than 30 in good health and CMV-seronegative. The rearrangement joins TRBV6-4 to TRBJ1-1; no firm D call. CDR3 coding DNA: TGTGCCAGCAGTGACCGGAGATCAACCGAAGCTTTCTTT. It is translated as CASSDRRSTEAFF.